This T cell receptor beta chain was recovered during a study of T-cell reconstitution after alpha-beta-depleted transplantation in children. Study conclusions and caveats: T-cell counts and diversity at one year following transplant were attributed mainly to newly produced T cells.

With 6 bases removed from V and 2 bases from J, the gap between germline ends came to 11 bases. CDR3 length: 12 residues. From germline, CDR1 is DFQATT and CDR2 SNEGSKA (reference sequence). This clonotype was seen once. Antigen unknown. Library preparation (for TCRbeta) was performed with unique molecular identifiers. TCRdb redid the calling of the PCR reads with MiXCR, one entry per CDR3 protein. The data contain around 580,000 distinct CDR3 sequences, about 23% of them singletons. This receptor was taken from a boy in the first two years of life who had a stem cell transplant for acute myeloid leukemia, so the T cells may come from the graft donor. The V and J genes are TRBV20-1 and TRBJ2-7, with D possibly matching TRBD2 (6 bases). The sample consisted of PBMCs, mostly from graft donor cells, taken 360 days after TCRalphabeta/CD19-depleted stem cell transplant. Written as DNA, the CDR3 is TGCAGTGCCGCCAGGGAGGCCTACGAGCAGTACGTC. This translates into CSAAREAYEQYV.